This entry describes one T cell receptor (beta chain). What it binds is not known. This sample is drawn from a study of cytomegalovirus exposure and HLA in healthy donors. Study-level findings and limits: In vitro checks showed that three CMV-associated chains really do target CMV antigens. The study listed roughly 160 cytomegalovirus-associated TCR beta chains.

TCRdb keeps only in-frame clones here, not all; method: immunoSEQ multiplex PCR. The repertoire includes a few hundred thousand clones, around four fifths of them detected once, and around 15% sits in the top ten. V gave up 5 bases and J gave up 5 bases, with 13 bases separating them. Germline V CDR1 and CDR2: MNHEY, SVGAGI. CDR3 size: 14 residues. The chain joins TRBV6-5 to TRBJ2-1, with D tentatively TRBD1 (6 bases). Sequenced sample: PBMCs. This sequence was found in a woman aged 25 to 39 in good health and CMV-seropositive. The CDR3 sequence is CASSEGQFHNEQFF. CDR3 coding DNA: TGTGCCAGCAGTGAAGGACAGTTCCACAATGAGCAGTTCTTC.